This T cell receptor (beta chain) comes out of a study of blood T cell repertoires in COVID-19. Study-level information: COVID-19 samples, acute and convalescent, were from the United States, Italy and Spain. T cells, B-cell-depleted T cells, or PBMCs provided the cDNA or gDNA that served as material.

This CDR3 has 15 residues. Unmatched junction bases numbered 9, after V lost 4 bases and J lost 4 bases. Germline-derived CDR1 and CDR2 are SEHNR and FQNEAQ (reference sequence). Per the study methods: Nucleated cell counts were estimated from reference gene primer amplification. Sequenced by immunoSEQ multiplex PCR; TCRdb stores in-frame clones only, minus some. V, J and clone size are those of that table, while D and trimming were read from the DNA. Here the sample spans 40,000 to 55,000 clones, approximately 80% being singletons. The chain recombines TRBV7-9 with TRBJ1-1; 7 bases are shared with TRBD1. This sequence was found in a man between 70 and 80 years old with acute or convalescent COVID-19. The sample consisted of peripheral blood. Here the CDR3 reads CASSSQGYFSTEAFF. CDR3 coding DNA: TGTGCCAGCAGCTCACAGGGGTACTTCTCCACTGAAGCTTTCTTT.